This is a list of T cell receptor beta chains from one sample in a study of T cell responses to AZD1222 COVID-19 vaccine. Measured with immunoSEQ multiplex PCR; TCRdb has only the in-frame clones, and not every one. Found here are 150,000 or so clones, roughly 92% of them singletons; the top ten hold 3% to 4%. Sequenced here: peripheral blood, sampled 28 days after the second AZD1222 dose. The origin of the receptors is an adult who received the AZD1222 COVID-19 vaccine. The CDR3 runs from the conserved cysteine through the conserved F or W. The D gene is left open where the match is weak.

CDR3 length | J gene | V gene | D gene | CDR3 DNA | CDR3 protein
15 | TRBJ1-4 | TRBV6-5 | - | TGTGCCAGCACCCCCCCGGGACACTCTAATGAAAAACTGTTTTTT | CASTPPGHSNEKLFF
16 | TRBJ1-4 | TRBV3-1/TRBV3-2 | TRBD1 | TGTGCCAGCAGCCCCCGGGACAGGGGGTTTAATGAAAAACTGTTTTTT | CASSPRDRGFNEKLFF
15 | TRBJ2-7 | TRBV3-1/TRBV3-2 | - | TGTGCCAGCAGCCAGACACAGGGACTACCCTACGAGCAGTACTTC | CASSQTQGLPYEQYF
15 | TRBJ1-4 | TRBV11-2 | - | TGTGCCAGCAGCCCCGAGGGACGTGGGCGTGAAAAACTGTTTTTT | CASSPEGRGREKLFF
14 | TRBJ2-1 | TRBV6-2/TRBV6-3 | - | TGTGCCAGCAGTTATGAGGGGGTCTACAATGAGCAGTTCTTC | CASSYEGVYNEQFF
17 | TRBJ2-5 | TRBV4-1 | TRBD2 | TGCGCCAGCAGCCAGACTTCTAGCGGGGCCCCCGGGGAGACCCAGTACTTC | CASSQTSSGAPGETQYF
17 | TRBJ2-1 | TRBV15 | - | TGTGCCACCAGCAGAGAGGCGAGGCCAGGGAGCAACAATGAGCAGTTCTTC | CATSREARPGSNNEQFF
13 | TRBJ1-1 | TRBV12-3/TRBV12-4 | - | TGTGCCAGCAGTTTAATTAGTGCCCAAGAAGCTTTCTTT | CASSLISAQEAFF
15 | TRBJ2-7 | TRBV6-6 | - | TGTGCCAGCAGAGACACAGGGAGACGGTCTTACGAGCAGTACTTC | CASRDTGRRSYEQYF
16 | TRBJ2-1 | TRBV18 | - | TGTGCCAGCTCACCACCGGGGGCGGGAGAAGGCAATGAGCAGTTCTTC | CASSPPGAGEGNEQFF
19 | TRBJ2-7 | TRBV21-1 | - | TGTGCCAGCAGCAAGCAGGGGGCGAGGACCGCCCCTACCTCCTACGAGCAGTACTTC | CASSKQGARTAPTSYEQYF
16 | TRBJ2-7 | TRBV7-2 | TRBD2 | TGTGCCAGCAGCTTAAGGGCTAGCGGGATCCTCTACGAGCAGTACTTC | CASSLRASGILYEQYF
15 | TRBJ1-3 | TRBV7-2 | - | TGTGCCAGCAGCTTAGGGAGCGGGTCTGGAAACACCATATATTTT | CASSLGSGSGNTIYF
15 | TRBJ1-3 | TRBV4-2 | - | TGTGCCAGCAGCCAAGACAGGGGAACTGGAAACACCATATATTTT | CASSQDRGTGNTIYF
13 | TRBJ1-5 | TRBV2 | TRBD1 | TGTGCCAGCAGACGACAGGGGAATCAGCCCCAGCATTTT | CASRRQGNQPQHF
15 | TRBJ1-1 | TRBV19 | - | TGTGCCACTAAACCGGGACCGAAAATGAACACTGAAGCTTTCTTT | CATKPGPKMNTEAFF
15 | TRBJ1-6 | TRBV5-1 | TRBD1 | TGCGCCAGCAGCCCCGGGACAGGGGGAAATTCACCCCTCCACTTT | CASSPGTGGNSPLHF
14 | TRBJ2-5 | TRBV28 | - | TGTGCCAGCAGTTTTTCGGGGGCCCCGGAGACCCAGTACTTC | CASSFSGAPETQYF
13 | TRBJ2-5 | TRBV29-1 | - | TGCAGCGTTGGGGGGGCGGGGCAAGAGACCCAGTACTTC | CSVGGAGQETQYF
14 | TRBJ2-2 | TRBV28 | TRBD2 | TGTGCCAGCAAGCGGGGGTGGAACACCGGGGAGCTGTTTTTT | CASKRGWNTGELFF